A selection of T cell receptor beta chains follows, all from one sample in a study of blood T cell repertoires in COVID-19. Sequencing was performed with immunoSEQ multiplex PCR; in TCRdb, only in-frame clones are kept and a portion is missing. This sample carries about 86,000 clones, more than 75% of them seen once, and the ten largest clones take approximately 1.2%. Sequences were obtained from peripheral blood. These receptors all come from a woman aged 80 or over with acute or convalescent COVID-19. Both conserved end residues are part of each CDR3. The D gene is left open where the match is weak. Some rows have no size entry. The others give once, few or many, or a class for an expanded clone.

d_gene,j_gene,abundance,v_gene,CDR3nt,CDR3aa
TRBD1,TRBJ1-2,-,TRBV9,TGTGCCAGCAGCGTAGAGGGGACAGGATTCACTAACTATGGCTACACCTTC,CASSVEGTGFTNYGYTF
TRBD2,TRBJ2-7,-,TRBV5-1,TGCGCCAGCAGCACCCTAGCGGGCAGCTCCTACGAGCAGTACTTC,CASSTLAGSSYEQYF
-,TRBJ1-3,-,TRBV7-9,TGTGCCAGCAGCCCCCCCAGGGAAGGGCTTGGAAACACCATATATTTT,CASSPPREGLGNTIYF
-,TRBJ1-1,-,TRBV5-4,TGTGCCAGCAGCCGGGCGGGGTGGAACACTGAAGCTTTCTTT,CASSRAGWNTEAFF
-,TRBJ2-4,-,TRBV6-5,TGTGCCAGCAGCTTCCCACAGGGAATGCAAAACATTCAGTACTTC,CASSFPQGMQNIQYF
TRBD1,TRBJ1-2,-,TRBV5-1,TGCGCCAGCAGCCTTGGACAGGGGGCCCTTCCCGTTCTCCTTGGCTACACCTTC,CASSLGQGALPVLLGYTF
-,TRBJ1-1,-,TRBV19,TGTGCCAGTTCCCGCCGGGGGGACCAAGGGGGGGACACTGAAGCTTTCTTT,CASSRRGDQGGDTEAFF
-,TRBJ1-6,-,TRBV4-1,TGCGCCAGCAGCCAAGAGAGTCGAAGCTCCTATAATTCACCCCTCCACTTT,CASSQESRSSYNSPLHF
TRBD1,TRBJ1-2,once,TRBV5-1,TGCGCCAGCAGCCCAACAGGGGGGGGTGGCTATGGCTACACCTTC,CASSPTGGGGYGYTF
TRBD1,TRBJ2-4,-,TRBV6-2/TRBV6-3,TGTGCCAGCAGTTACGGACAGGCGACTATAGCCAAAAACATTCAGTACTTC,CASSYGQATIAKNIQYF
TRBD2,TRBJ2-1,-,TRBV5-1,TGCGCCAGCAGCGTATTACTAGCGGGGGCACTGTGGAACAATGAGCAGTTCTTC,CASSVLLAGALWNNEQFF
TRBD1,TRBJ2-7,-,TRBV28,TGTGCCAGCAGGCAGACAGGGAGCTCCTACGAGCAGTACTTC,CASRQTGSSYEQYF
TRBD2,TRBJ2-1,-,TRBV4-2,TGTGCCAGCAGCCAAAGCGGGGGGCCGAATGAGCAGTTCTTC,CASSQSGGPNEQFF
-,TRBJ2-7,few,TRBV15,TGTGCCACCAGCAATCAGGCAGCTTACGAGCAGTACTTC,CATSNQAAYEQYF
-,TRBJ1-1,-,TRBV7-9,TGTGCCAGCAGCTATATCGGGGTTAGCGCTGAAGCTTTCTTT,CASSYIGVSAEAFF
TRBD2,TRBJ2-7,-,TRBV7-2,TGTGCCAGCAGCCCAACCCCGCGGGAGGGCCTAGACGAGCAGTACTTC,CASSPTPREGLDEQYF
TRBD1,TRBJ1-2,-,TRBV5-6,TGTGCCAGCTCATTTCGGGGGGACAGGGTCTATGGCTACACCTTC,CASSFRGDRVYGYTF
TRBD1,TRBJ1-2,-,TRBV5-5,TGTGCCAGCAGCTCGGGGACAGGGGGCGTGAATGGCTACACCTTC,CASSSGTGGVNGYTF
TRBD1,TRBJ1-2,-,TRBV7-9,TGTGCCAGCAGCTTACCCGCCGACCGGACAGGGGGCCGAGGCTACACCTTC,CASSLPADRTGGRGYTF
TRBD1,TRBJ1-2,-,TRBV2,TGTGCCAGCAGTGAATTGAGGGGGCGCAATGGCTACACCTTC,CASSELRGRNGYTF
-,TRBJ1-1,-,TRBV5-1,TGCGCCAGCAGACAACCGACCGACGGAGACACTGAAGCTTTCTTT,CASRQPTDGDTEAFF
-,TRBJ2-2,-,TRBV2,TGTGCCAGCAGTGAAGCTTTCAGGACCGGGGAGCTGTTTTTT,CASSEAFRTGELFF
-,TRBJ1-1,-,TRBV6-5,TGTGCCAGCAGTTACTCGACTCGGATACCGAACACTGAAGCTTTCTTT,CASSYSTRIPNTEAFF
-,TRBJ2-6,once,TRBV6-5,TGTGCATCCGGAGGTTCGGGCTCTGGGGCCAACGTCCTGACTTTC,CASGGSGSGANVLTF
-,TRBJ2-5,-,TRBV7-2,TGTGCCAGCAGCTCTGTCGCGGAGACCCAGTACTTC,CASSSVAETQYF
-,TRBJ1-4,-,TRBV3-1/TRBV3-2,TGTGCCAGCAGCCAATCGGGGGTGTCTAATGAAAAACTGTTTTTT,CASSQSGVSNEKLFF
TRBD2,TRBJ2-3,few,TRBV7-3,TGTGCCAGCAGCTTAACGCCAGCGGGGGGAACAGATACGCAGTATTTT,CASSLTPAGGTDTQYF
TRBD2,TRBJ2-7,-,TRBV3-1/TRBV3-2,TGTGCCAGCAGCCAAGACGCGGGCGGGGGGCCCAGGCTTTACGAGCAGTACTTC,CASSQDAGGGPRLYEQYF
TRBD2,TRBJ2-3,once,TRBV7-3,TGTGCCAGCAGTAAACTAGCGGGGGGCAGCACAGATACGCAGTATTTT,CASSKLAGGSTDTQYF
-,TRBJ2-3,-,TRBV7-2,TGTGCCAGCAGCTTCCTGGGGAGGACTAGCACAGATACGCAGTATTTT,CASSFLGRTSTDTQYF
-,TRBJ2-1,-,TRBV2,TGTGCCAGCAGAGACCAGACAATCTCCTACAATGAGCAGTTCTTC,CASRDQTISYNEQFF
-,TRBJ2-5,-,TRBV2,TGTGCCAGCAGCTTTATCGGGGAGACCCAGTACTTC,CASSFIGETQYF
-,TRBJ2-1,-,TRBV11-2,TGTGCCAGCAGCTTAGGGGGGGGCGGGAGCCCCTACAATGAGCAGTTCTTC,CASSLGGGGSPYNEQFF
-,TRBJ2-5,-,TRBV9,TGTGCCAGCAGCGTGGGCGGGCGGATGGGAGAGACCCAGTACTTC,CASSVGGRMGETQYF
-,TRBJ2-5,-,TRBV7-7,TGTGCCAGCAGCTTACGGCCAGGGATGGAGACCCAGTACTTC,CASSLRPGMETQYF
-,TRBJ1-3,few,TRBV18,TGTGCCAGCTCACCATCTGGACAAACCTCTGGAAACACCATATATTTT,CASSPSGQTSGNTIYF
TRBD1,TRBJ1-4,-,TRBV15,TGTGCCACCAGCAGTAAGACAGGGGGGGATGAAAAACTGTTTTTT,CATSSKTGGDEKLFF
TRBD2,TRBJ2-5,once,TRBV28,TGTGCCAGCACCCCCCTGGGAGCGGGGCTCCAAGAGACCCAGTACTTC,CASTPLGAGLQETQYF
-,TRBJ2-5,-,TRBV15,TGTGCCACCAGCAAAGACCTGATCCGGGAGACCCAGTACTTC,CATSKDLIRETQYF
-,TRBJ2-2,-,TRBV7-2,TGTGCCAGCAGCTACTACCTGAGCACCGGGGAGCTGTTTTTT,CASSYYLSTGELFF
-,TRBJ2-2,-,TRBV5-1,TGCGCCAGCAGCTTGGCACAGGGCACCGGGGAGCTGTTTTTT,CASSLAQGTGELFF
TRBD2,TRBJ2-7,-,TRBV7-8,TGTGCCAGCAGCTTAGGTGACTGGCTAGCGGGGGGACCCCCCTACGAGCAGTACTTC,CASSLGDWLAGGPPYEQYF
TRBD1,TRBJ1-2,once,TRBV10-3,TGTGCCATCAGTGAGTCGAGGTCGACAGGGGAGGGCTACACCTTC,CAISESRSTGEGYTF
-,TRBJ2-1,-,TRBV5-1,TGCGCCAGCCGATGGGGGGAGGACAATGAGCAGTTCTTC,CASRWGEDNEQFF
-,TRBJ1-1,-,TRBV5-1,TGCGCCAGCAGCTCCTACAGAGAAGCTTTCTTT,CASSSYREAFF
-,TRBJ2-1,-,TRBV6-1,TGTGCCAGCAGTGAAGTGTGGGCCCGCAATGAGCAGTTCTTC,CASSEVWARNEQFF
TRBD2,TRBJ2-1,-,TRBV13,TGTGCCAGCATCCCCGACCGGGGGGGGCTAGACAATGAGCAGTTCTTC,CASIPDRGGLDNEQFF
-,TRBJ1-1,-,TRBV6-5,TGTGCCAGCAGTTACCCTGGTGCAGGGAAACTCACTGAAGCTTTCTTT,CASSYPGAGKLTEAFF
-,TRBJ1-1,-,TRBV7-6,TGTGCCAGCAGCTTAGCAGGGGCAGGACAAATGAACACTGAAGCTTTCTTT,CASSLAGAGQMNTEAFF
-,TRBJ1-5,few,TRBV3-1/TRBV3-2,TGTGCCAGCAGCCAAATACAACAGGGTCAGCCCCAGCATTTT,CASSQIQQGQPQHF
-,TRBJ1-5,-,TRBV27,TGTGCCAGCAGTTCCGGGGGGCAGGTCGGGAAGCCCCAGCATTTT,CASSSGGQVGKPQHF